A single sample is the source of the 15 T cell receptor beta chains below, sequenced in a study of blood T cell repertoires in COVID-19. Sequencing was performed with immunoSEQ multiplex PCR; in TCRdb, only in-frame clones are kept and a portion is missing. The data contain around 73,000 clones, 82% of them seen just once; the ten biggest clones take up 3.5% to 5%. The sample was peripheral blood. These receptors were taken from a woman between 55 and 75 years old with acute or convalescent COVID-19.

CDR3 protein: CALPDRNINYGYTF. The DNA for the CDR3 is TGTGCCTTACCGGACAGGAATATTAACTATGGCTACACCTTC. The rearrangement links TRBV30 to TRBJ1-2, with 7 positions matching TRBD1. The CDR3 is 14 residues long. The germline CDR1 and CDR2 sequences are GTSNPN and SVGIG (reference sequence). V trimming: 7 bases; J trimming: 1 base; junction bases outside the gene matches: 9.

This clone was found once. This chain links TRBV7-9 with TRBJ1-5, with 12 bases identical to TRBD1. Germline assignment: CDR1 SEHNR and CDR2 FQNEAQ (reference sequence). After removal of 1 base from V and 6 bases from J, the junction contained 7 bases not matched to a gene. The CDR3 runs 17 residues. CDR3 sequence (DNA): TGTGCCAGCAGCTTAGGGTCGGGGACAGGGGGCAGTCAGCCCCAGCATTTT. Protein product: CASSLGSGTGGSQPQHF.

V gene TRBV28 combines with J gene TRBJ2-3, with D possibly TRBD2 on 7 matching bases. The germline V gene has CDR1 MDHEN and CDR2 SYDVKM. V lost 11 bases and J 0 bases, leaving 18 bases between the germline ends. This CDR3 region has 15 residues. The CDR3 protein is CAAWRGGASTDTQYF. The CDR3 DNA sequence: TGTGCCGCCTGGAGGGGGGGGGCTAGCACAGATACGCAGTATTTT.

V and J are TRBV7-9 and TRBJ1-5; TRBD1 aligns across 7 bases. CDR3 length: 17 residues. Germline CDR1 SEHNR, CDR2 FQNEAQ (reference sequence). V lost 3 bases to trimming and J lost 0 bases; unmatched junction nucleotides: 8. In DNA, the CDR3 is TGTGCCAGCAGCTTCTTCTCCGGGACAGTTAGCAATCAGCCCCAGCATTTT. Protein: CASSFFSGTVSNQPQHF.

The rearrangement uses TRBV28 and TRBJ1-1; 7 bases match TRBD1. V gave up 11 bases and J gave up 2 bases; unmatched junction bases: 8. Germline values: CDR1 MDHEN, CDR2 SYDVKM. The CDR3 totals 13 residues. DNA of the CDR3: TGTGCCGGTCCGAGGACAGGAAACACTGAAGCTTTCTTT. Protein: CAGPRTGNTEAFF.

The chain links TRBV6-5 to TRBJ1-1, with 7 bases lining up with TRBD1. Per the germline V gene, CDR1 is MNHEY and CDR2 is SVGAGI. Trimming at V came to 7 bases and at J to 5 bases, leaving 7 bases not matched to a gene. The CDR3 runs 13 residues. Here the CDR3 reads CASKFTQGTEAFF. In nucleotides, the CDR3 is TGTGCCAGCAAATTCACACAGGGGACTGAAGCTTTCTTT.

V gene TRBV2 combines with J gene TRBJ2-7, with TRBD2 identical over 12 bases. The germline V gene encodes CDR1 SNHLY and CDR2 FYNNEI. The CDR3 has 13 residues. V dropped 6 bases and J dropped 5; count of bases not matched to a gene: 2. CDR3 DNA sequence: TGTGCCAGCAGCCGGACTAGCGGGAACGAGCAGTACTTC. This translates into CASSRTSGNEQYF.

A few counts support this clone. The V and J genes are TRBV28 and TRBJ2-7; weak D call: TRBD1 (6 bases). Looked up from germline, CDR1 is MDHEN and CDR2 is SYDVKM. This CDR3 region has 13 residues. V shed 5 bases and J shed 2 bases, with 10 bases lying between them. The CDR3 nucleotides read TGTGCCAGCAGTCTAGGACAGCCCTACGAGCAGTACTTC. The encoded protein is CASSLGQPYEQYF. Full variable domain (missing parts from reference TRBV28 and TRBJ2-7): DVKVTQSSRYLVKRTGEKVFLECVQDMDHENMFWYRQDPGLGLRLIYFSYDVKMKEKGDIPEGYSVSREKKERFSLILESASTNQTSMYLCASSLGQPYEQYFGPGTRLTVT.

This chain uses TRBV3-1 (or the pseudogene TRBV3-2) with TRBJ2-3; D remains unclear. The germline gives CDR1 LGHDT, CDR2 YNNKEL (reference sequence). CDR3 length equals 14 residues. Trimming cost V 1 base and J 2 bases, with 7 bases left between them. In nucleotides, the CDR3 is TGTGCCAGCAGCCAAGGAGGCCCCACAGATACGCAGTATTTT. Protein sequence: CASSQGGPTDTQYF.

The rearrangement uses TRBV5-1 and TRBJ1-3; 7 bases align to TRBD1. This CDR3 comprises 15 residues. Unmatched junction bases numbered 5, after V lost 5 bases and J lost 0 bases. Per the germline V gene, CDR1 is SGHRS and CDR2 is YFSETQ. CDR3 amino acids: CASRVAGGSGNTIYF. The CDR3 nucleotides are TGCGCCAGCAGGGTGGCAGGGGGCTCTGGAAACACCATATATTTT.

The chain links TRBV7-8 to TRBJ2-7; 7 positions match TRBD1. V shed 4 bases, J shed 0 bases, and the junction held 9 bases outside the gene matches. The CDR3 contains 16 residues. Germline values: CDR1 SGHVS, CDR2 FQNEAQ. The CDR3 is CASSSMLDRFSYEQYF. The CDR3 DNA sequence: TGTGCCAGCAGCTCAATGCTGGACAGGTTCTCCTACGAGCAGTACTTC. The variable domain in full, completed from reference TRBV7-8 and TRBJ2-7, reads GAGVSQSPRYKVAKRGQDVALRCDPISGHVSLFWYQQALGQGPEFLTYFQNEAQLDKSGLPSDRFFAERPEGSVSTLKIQRTQQEDSAVYLCASSSMLDRFSYEQYFGPGTRLTVT.

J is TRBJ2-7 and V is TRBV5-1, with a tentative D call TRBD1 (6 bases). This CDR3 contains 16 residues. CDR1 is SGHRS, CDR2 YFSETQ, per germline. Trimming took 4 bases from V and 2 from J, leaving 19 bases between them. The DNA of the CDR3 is TGCGCCAGCAGCCCTAGGGGTGCAGGGGACCCCTACGAGCAGTACTTC. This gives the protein CASSPRGAGDPYEQYF.

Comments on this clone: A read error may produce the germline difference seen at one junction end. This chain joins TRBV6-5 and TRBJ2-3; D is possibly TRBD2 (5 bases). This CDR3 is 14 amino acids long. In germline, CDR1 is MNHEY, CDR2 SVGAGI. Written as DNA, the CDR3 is TGTGCCGGCAGTTGGGAGTCTGGGACAGATACGCAGTATTTT. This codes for CAGSWESGTDTQYF.

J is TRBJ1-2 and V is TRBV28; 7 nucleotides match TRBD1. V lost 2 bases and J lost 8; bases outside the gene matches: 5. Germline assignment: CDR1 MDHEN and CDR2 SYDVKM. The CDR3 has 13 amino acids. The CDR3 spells CASSLAGGRGYTF. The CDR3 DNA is TGTGCCAGCAGTTTAGCAGGGGGTAGAGGCTACACCTTC.

CDR3 in amino acids: CASSEGLFSYNEQFF. The CDR3 DNA follows: TGTGCCAGCAGTGAAGGACTCTTCTCCTACAATGAGCAGTTCTTC. The chain recombines TRBV6-1 with TRBJ2-1, with unresolved D. Germline V gene sequence: CDR1 MNHNS, CDR2 SASEGT. V shed 1 base and J shed 0 bases, with 7 bases lying between them. CDR3 length: 15 residues.